This T cell receptor (beta chain) was sequenced in a study of OX40 agonist ivuxolimab in advanced cancers. Sequencing used immunoSEQ multiplex PCR; TCRdb keeps in-frame clones, though not all of them. The sample lists 25,000 to 30,000 clones, 70% to 90% occurring once. Trimming removed 0 bases at V and 3 bases at J, with 0 bases between. CDR1 is MNHNY and CDR2 is SVGAGI in the germline V gene (reference sequence). This CDR3 spans 12 amino acids. Points on this clone: Its matching antigen is unknown. The same CDR3 arises from other DNA sequences in this sample as well.

Study conclusions and caveats: More expanded clones were seen, on average, in CD8+ T cells than in CD4+.

The TCR sequence derives from an adult with an advanced solid tumor such as melanoma, head and neck, liver or kidney cancer. This sequence joins TRBV6-6 and TRBJ2-1, with D uncertain. The source material was CD4+ or CD8+ T cells sorted from blood, sampled in a trial of the OX40 agonist ivuxolimab. The CDR3 is CASSYSYNEQFF. The CDR3 DNA reads TGTGCCAGCAGTTACTCCTACAATGAGCAGTTCTTC.